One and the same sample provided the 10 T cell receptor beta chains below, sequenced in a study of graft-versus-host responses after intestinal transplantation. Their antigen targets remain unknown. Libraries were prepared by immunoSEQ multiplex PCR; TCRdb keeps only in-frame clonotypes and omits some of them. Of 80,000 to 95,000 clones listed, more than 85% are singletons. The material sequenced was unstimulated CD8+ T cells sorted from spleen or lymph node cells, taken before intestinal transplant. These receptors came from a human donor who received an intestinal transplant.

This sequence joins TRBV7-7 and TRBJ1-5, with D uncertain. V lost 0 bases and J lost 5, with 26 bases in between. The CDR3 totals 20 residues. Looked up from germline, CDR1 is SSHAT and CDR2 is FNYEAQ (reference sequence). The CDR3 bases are TGTGCCAGCAGCTTAGCTGCGACGGGGATACCGAAATTCAATTATCAGCCCCAGCATTTT. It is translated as CASSLAATGIPKFNYQPQHF.

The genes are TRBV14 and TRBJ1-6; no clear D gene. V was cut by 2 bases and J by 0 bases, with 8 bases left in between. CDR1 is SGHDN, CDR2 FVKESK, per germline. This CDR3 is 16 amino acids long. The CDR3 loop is CASSQTESSYNSPLHF. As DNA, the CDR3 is TGTGCCAGCAGCCAAACAGAGAGCTCCTATAATTCACCCCTCCACTTT.

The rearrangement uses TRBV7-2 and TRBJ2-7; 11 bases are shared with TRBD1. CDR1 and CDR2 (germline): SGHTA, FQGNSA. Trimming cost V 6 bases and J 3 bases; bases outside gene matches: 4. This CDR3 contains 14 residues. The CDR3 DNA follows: TGTGCCAGCAGTTGGGGGACAGGGGGCTACGAGCAGTACTTC. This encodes CASSWGTGGYEQYF. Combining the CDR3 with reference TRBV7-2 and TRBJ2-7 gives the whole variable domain GAGVSQSPSNKVTEKGKDVELRCDPISGHTALYWYRQSLGQGLEFLIYFQGNSAPDKSGLPSDRFSAERTGGSVSTLTIQRTQQEDSAVYLCASSWGTGGYEQYFGPGTRLTVT.

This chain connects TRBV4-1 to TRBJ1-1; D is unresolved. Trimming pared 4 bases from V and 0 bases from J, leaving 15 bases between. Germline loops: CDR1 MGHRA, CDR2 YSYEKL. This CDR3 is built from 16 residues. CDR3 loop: CASSLSKPLLNTEAFF. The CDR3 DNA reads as TGCGCCAGCAGCCTCTCTAAGCCGTTACTGAACACTGAAGCTTTCTTT.

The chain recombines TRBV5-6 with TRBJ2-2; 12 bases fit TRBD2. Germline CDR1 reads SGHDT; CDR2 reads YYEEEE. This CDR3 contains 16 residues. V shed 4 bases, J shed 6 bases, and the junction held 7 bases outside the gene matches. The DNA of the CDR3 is TGTGCCAGCAGCCCTGGACTAGCGGGGTCCCCCGGGGAGCTGTTTTTT. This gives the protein CASSPGLAGSPGELFF.

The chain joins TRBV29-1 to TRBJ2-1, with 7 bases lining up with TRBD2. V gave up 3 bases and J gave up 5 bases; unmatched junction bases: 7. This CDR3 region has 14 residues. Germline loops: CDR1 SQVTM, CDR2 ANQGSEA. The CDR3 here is CSVEGGREHNEQFF. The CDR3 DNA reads TGCAGCGTTGAGGGGGGGAGGGAGCACAATGAGCAGTTCTTC.

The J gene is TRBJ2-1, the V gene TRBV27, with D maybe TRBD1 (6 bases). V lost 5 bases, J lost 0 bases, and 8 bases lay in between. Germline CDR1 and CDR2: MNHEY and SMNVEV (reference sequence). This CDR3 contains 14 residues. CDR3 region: CASSDRTSYNEQFF. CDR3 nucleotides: TGTGCCAGCAGTGACAGGACCTCCTACAATGAGCAGTTCTTC.

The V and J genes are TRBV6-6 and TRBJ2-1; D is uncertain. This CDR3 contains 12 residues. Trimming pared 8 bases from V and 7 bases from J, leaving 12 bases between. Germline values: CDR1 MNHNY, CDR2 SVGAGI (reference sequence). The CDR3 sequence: CASGGLGNEQFF. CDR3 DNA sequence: TGTGCCAGCGGCGGTCTTGGGAATGAGCAGTTCTTC.

The CDR3 sequence is CASGWGQETGELFF. DNA for the CDR3: TGTGCTAGTGGATGGGGACAGGAGACCGGGGAGCTGTTTTTT. The chain employs TRBV12-5 and TRBJ2-2; 8 bases are shared with TRBD1. CDR1 and CDR2 from the germline V gene are LGHNT and FRNRAP. This CDR3 has 14 residues. With 6 bases clipped from V and 5 bases from J, the junction kept 5 bases outside the gene matches.

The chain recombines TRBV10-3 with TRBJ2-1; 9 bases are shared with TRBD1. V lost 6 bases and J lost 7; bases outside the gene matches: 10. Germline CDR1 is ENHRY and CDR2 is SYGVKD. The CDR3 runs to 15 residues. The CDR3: CAISLILQGANEQFF. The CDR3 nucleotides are TGTGCCATCAGCCTAATTTTACAGGGGGCTAATGAGCAGTTCTTC.